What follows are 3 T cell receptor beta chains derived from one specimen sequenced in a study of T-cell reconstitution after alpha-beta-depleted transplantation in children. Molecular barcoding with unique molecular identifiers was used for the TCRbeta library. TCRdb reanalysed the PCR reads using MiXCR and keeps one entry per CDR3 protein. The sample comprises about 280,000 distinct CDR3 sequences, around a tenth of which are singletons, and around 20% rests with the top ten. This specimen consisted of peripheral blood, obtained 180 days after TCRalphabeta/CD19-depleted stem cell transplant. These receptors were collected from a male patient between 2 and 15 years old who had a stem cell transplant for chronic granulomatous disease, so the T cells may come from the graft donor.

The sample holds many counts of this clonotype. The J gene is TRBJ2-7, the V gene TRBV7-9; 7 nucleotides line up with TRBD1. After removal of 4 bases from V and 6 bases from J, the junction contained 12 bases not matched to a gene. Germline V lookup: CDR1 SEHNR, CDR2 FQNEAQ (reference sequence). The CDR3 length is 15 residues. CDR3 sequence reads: CASSSWDSRGSEQYF. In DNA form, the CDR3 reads TGTGCCAGCAGCTCATGGGACAGCAGGGGAAGCGAGCAGTACTTC.

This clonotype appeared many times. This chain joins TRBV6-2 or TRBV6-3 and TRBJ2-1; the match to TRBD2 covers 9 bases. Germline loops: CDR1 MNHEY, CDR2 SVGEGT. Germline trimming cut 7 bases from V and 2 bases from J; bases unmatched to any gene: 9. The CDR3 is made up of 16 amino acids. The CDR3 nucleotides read TGTGCCAGCACCCAACTAGCGGGCGTACCCTACAATGAGCAGTTCTTC. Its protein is CASTQLAGVPYNEQFF.

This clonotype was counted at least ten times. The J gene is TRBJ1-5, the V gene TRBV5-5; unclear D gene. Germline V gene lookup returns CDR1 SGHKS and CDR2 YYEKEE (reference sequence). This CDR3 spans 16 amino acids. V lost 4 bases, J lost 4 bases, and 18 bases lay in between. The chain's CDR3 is CASSLEESSRNQPQHF. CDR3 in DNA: TGTGCCAGCAGCCTCGAAGAGAGCTCCCGGAATCAGCCCCAGCATTTT.